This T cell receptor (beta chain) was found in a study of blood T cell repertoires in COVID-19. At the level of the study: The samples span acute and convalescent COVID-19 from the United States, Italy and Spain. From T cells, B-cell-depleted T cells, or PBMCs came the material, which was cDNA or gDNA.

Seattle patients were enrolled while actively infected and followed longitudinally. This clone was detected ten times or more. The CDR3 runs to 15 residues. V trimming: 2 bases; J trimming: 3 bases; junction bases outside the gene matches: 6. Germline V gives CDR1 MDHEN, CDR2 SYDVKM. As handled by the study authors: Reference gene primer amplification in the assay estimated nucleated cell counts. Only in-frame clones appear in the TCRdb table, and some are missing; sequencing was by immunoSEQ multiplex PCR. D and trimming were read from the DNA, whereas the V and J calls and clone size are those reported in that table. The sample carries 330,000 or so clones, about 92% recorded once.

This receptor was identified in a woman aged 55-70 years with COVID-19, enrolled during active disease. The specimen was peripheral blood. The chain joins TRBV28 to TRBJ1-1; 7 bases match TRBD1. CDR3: CASSLRRGQYTEAFF. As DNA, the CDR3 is TGTGCCAGCAGTTTAAGGAGGGGGCAGTACACTGAAGCTTTCTTT. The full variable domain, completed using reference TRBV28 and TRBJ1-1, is DVKVTQSSRYLVKRTGEKVFLECVQDMDHENMFWYRQDPGLGLRLIYFSYDVKMKEKGDIPEGYSVSREKKERFSLILESASTNQTSMYLCASSLRRGQYTEAFFGQGTRLTVV.